This TCR beta chain was recorded in a study of blood T cell repertoires in COVID-19. Study context: The United States, Italy and Spain provided the acute and convalescent COVID-19 samples.

The Seattle patients joined while their infection was active and were tracked longitudinally afterward. The CDR3 loop spans 14 amino acids. CDR1 is GTSNPN and CDR2 is SVGIG in the germline V gene (reference sequence). V gave up 3 bases and J gave up 0 bases, with 8 bases separating them. Authors' methods: Amplifying reference gene primers gave estimates of nucleated cell counts. TCRdb keeps only in-frame clones here, not all; method: immunoSEQ multiplex PCR. The V and J calls and clone size were taken over from that table, and D and trimming were inferred from the DNA. The sample contains around 300,000 clones, 90% of which appear only once.

The chain links TRBV30 to TRBJ1-4; the D is unclear. Material: peripheral blood. This TCR came from a woman aged 30 to 39 with COVID-19, enrolled during active disease. In DNA, the CDR3 is TGTGCCTGGAGCGCGGCCACAACTAATGAAAAACTGTTTTTT. Protein product: CAWSAATTNEKLFF. Variable domain in full (rest from reference TRBV30 and TRBJ1-4): SQTIHQWPATLVQPVGSPLSLECTVEGTSNPNLYWYRQAAGRGLQLLFYSVGIGQISSEVPQNLSASRPQDRQFILSSKKLLLSDSGFYLCAWSAATTNEKLFFGSGTQLSVL.